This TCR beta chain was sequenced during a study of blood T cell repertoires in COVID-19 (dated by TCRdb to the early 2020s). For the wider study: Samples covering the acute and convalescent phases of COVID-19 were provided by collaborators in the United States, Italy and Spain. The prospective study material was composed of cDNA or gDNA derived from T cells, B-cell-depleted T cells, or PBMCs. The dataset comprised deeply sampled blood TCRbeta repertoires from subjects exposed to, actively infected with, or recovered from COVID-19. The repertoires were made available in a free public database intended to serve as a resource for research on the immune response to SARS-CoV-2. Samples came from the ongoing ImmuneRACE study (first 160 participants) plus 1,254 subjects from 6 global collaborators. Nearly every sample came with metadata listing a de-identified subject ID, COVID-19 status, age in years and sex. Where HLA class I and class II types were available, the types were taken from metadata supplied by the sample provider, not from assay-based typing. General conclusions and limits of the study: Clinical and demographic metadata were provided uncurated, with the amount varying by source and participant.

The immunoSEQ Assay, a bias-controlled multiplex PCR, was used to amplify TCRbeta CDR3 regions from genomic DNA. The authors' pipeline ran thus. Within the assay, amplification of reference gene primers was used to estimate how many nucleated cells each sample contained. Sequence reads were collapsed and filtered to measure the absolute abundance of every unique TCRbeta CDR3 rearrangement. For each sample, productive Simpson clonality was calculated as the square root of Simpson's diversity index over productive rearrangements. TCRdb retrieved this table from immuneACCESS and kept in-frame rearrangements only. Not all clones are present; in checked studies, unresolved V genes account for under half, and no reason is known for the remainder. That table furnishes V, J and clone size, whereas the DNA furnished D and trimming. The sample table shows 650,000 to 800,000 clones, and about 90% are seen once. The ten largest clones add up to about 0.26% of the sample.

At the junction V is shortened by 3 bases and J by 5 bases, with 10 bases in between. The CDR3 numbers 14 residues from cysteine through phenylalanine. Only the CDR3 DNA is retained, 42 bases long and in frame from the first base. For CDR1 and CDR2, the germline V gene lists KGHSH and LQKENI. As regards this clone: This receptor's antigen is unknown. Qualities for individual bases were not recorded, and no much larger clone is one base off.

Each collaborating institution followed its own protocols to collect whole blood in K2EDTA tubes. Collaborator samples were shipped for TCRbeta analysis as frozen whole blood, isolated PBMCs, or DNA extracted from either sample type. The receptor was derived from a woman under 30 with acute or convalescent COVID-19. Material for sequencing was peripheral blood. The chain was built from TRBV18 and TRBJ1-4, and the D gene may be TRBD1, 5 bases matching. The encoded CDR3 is CASSPQGLNEKLFF. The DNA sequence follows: TGTGCCAGCTCACCGCAGGGCCTAAATGAAAAACTGTTTTTT.